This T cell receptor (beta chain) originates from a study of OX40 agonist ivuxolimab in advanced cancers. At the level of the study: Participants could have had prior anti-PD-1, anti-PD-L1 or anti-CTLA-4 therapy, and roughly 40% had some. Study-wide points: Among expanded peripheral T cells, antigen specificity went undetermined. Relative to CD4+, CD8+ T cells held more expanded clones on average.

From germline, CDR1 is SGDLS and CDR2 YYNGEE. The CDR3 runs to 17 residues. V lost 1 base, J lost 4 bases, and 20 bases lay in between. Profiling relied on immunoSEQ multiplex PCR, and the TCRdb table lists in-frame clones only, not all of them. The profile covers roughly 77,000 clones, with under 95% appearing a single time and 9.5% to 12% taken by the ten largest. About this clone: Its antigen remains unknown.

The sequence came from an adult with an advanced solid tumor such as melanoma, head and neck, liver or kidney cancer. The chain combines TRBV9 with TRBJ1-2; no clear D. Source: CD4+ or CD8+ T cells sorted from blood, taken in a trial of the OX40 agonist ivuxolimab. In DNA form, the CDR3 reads TGTGCCAGCAGCGTAAATCCCGGAATTGAGGATTTCTATGGCTACACCTTC. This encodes CASSVNPGIEDFYGYTF.